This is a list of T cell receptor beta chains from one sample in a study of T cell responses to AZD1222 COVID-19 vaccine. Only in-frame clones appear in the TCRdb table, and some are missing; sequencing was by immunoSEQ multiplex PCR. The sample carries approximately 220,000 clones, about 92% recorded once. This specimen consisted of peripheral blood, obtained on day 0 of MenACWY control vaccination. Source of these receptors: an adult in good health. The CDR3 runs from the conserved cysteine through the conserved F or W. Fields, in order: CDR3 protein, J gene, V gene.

CASSSAGVEGPEAFF | TRBJ1-1 | TRBV6-5
CARSFPVKEGAQNQPQHF | TRBJ1-5 | TRBV5-3
CASRSGQLNTEAFF | TRBJ1-1 | TRBV6-5
CASSSPGGRADTQYF | TRBJ2-3 | TRBV25-1
CASRGTLYQPQHF | TRBJ1-5 | TRBV6-5
CASSQGQGGGYTF | TRBJ1-2 | TRBV5-1
CASSPTQDYEQYF | TRBJ2-7 | TRBV12-3/TRBV12-4
CASSYLQGAANYGYTF | TRBJ1-2 | TRBV6-5
CASLPRATGRTDTQYF | TRBJ2-3 | TRBV27
CASSIGGAIMNTEAFF | TRBJ1-1 | TRBV19
CASSEGQGLAEQYF | TRBJ2-7 | TRBV10-2
CASSYSTVVGYTF | TRBJ1-2 | TRBV6-2/TRBV6-3
CASISLRGFYEQYF | TRBJ2-7 | TRBV28
CASSADRVPTEAFF | TRBJ1-1 | TRBV2
CASSPTRGYNEQFF | TRBJ2-1 | TRBV2
CASRETGLYEQYF | TRBJ2-7 | TRBV28
CASIEGNQPQHF | TRBJ1-5 | TRBV28
CASSQVTGRDGYTF | TRBJ1-2 | TRBV3-1/TRBV3-2
CASSPRRGGTEAFF | TRBJ1-1 | TRBV6-5
CASSLGRGGTYGYTF | TRBJ1-2 | TRBV6-6
CASSSPDGGGNQPQHF | TRBJ1-5 | TRBV9
CASSNEGARNQPQHF | TRBJ1-5 | TRBV6-5
CASSLSSDTYEQYF | TRBJ2-7 | TRBV7-2
CATGDMANSPLHF | TRBJ1-6 | TRBV19
CASGETAHGYTF | TRBJ1-2 | TRBV28
CASSQESLRREQFF | TRBJ2-1 | TRBV4-2
CAWSPVTTNEKLFF | TRBJ1-4 | TRBV30
CASSLDLGGGYTF | TRBJ1-2 | TRBV7-2
CASSFEAYGYTF | TRBJ1-2 | TRBV5-5
CASGMQRGTGNTIYF | TRBJ1-3 | TRBV7-2
CASSLKPGTGDEKLFF | TRBJ1-4 | TRBV7-8
CASSLRGGEGETQYF | TRBJ2-5 | TRBV5-6
CASSLGGGNSRREQFF | TRBJ2-1 | TRBV7-2
CASSWTGRSAGELFF | TRBJ2-2 | TRBV6-5